This is a list of T cell receptor beta chains from one sample in a study of blood T cell repertoires in COVID-19. Repertoires were generated with immunoSEQ multiplex PCR, while TCRdb's copy carries only in-frame clones and drops some. The sample lists tens of thousands of clones; approximately 90% were seen once. The sample was peripheral blood. The receptors derive from a man in his fifties with active COVID-19. The CDR3 runs from the conserved cysteine through the conserved F or W. D genes are given only for firm matches.

CASSIAGVSTDTQYF	TGTGCCAGCAGCATAGCGGGAGTTAGCACAGATACGCAGTATTTT	TRBD2	TRBV5-4	TRBJ2-3
CASSINRGRETQYF	TGTGCCAGCAGTATAAACAGGGGAAGGGAGACCCAGTACTTC	TRBD1	TRBV6-5	TRBJ2-5
CASRAGTGVPYEQYF	TGTGCCAGCAGAGCCGGGACAGGGGTCCCGTACGAGCAGTACTTC	TRBD1	TRBV28	TRBJ2-7
CASSSSRKDRGIMNTEAFF	TGTGCCAGCAGCTCTTCCCGCAAGGACAGGGGGATTATGAACACTGAAGCTTTCTTT	TRBD1	TRBV7-3	TRBJ1-1
CASSDSWFYNSPLHF	TGTGCCAGCAGCGACAGCTGGTTCTATAATTCACCCCTCCACTTT	NA	TRBV6-5	TRBJ1-6
CAWITGGVWDGYTF	TGTGCCTGGATAACAGGGGGCGTTTGGGATGGCTACACCTTC	TRBD1	TRBV30	TRBJ1-2
CASSQDPGGTRGSGELFF	TGTGCCAGCAGCCAAGATCCGGGGGGGACGCGTGGATCCGGGGAGCTGTTTTTT	TRBD2	TRBV3-1/TRBV3-2	TRBJ2-2
CASSMSSGNTIYF	TGTGCCAGTTCAATGAGCTCTGGAAACACCATATATTTT	NA	TRBV25-1	TRBJ1-3
CASTYRDRGLGYTF	TGTGCCAGCACTTACCGGGACAGGGGGCTTGGCTACACCTTC	TRBD1	TRBV6-6	TRBJ1-2
CASSQPRNGSWTDTQYF	TGCGCCAGCAGCCAACCTAGAAACGGGAGTTGGACAGATACGCAGTATTTT	NA	TRBV5-1	TRBJ2-3
CASSPGPNYGYTF	TGCGCCAGCAGCCCTGGCCCTAACTATGGCTACACCTTC	NA	TRBV4-1	TRBJ1-2